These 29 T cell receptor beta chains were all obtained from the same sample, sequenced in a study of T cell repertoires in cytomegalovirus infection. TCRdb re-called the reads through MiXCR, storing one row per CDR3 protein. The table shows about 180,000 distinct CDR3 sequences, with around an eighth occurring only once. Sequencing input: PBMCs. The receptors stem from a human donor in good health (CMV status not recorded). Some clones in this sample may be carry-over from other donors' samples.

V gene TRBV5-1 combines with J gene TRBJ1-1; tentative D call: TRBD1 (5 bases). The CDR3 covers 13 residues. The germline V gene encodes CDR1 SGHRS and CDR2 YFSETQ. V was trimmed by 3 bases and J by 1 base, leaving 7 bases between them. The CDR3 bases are TGCGCCAGCAGCTCTCAGGGGAACACTGAAGCTTTCTTT. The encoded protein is CASSSQGNTEAFF. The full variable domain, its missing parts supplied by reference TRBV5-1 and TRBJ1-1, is KAGVTQTPRYLIKTRGQQVTLSCSPISGHRSVSWYQQTPGQGLQFLFEYFSETQRNKGNFPGRFSGRQFSNSRSEMNVSTLELGDSALYLCASSSQGNTEAFFGQGTRLTVV.

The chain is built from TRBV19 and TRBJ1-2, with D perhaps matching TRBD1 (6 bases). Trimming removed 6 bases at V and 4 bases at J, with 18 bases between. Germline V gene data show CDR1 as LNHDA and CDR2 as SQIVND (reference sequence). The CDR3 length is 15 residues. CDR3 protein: CASSPPGASGYGYTF. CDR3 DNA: TGTGCCAGTAGCCCCCCAGGGGCAAGCGGCTATGGCTACACCTTC.

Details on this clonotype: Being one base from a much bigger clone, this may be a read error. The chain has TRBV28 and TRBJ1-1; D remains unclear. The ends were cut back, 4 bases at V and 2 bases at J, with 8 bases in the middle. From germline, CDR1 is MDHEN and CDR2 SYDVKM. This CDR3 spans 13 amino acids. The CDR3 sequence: CASSWAGNTEAFF. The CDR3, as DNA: TGTGCCAGCAGTTGGGCAGGAAACACTGAAGCTTTCTTT.

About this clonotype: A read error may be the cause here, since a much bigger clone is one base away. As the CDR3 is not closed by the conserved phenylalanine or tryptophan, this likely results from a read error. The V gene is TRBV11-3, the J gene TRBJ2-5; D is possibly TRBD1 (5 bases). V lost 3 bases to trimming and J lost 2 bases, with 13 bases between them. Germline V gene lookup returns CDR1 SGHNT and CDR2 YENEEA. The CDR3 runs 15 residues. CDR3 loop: CASSFRQGSQETQYS. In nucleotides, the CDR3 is TGTGCCAGCAGCTTTCGTCAGGGATCGCAAGAGACCCAGTACTCC.

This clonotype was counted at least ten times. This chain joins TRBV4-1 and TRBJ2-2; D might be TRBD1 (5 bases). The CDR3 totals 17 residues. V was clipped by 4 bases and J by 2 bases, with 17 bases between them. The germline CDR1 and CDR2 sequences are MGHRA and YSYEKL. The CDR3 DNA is TGCGCCAGCAGCCGGGTTGGGGCCCCTCCTAACACCGGGGAGCTGTTTTTT. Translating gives CASSRVGAPPNTGELFF.

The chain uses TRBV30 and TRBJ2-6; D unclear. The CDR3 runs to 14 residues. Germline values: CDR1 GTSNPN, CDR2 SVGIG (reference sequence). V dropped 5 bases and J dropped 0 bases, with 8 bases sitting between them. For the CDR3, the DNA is TGTGCCTGGGCCAGGAGCTCTGGGGCCAACGTCCTGACTTTC. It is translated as CAWARSSGANVLTF. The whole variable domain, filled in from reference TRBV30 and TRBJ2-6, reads SQTIHQWPATLVQPVGSPLSLECTVEGTSNPNLYWYRQAAGRGLQLLFYSVGIGQISSEVPQNLSASRPQDRQFILSSKKLLLSDSGFYLCAWARSSGANVLTFGAGSRLTVL.

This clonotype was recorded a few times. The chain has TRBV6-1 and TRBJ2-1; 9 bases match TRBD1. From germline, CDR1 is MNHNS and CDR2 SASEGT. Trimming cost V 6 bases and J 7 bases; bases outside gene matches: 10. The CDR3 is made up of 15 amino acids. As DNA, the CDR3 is TGTGCCAGCAGACTTACCGGGACAGGGCGTAATGAGCAGTTCTTC. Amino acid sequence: CASRLTGTGRNEQFF.

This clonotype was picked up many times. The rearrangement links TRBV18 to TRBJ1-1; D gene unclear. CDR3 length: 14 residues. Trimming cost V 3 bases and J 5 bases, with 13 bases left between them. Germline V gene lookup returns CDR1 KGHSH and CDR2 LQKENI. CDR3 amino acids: CASSPMPGGTEAFF. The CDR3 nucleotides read TGTGCCAGCTCACCTATGCCCGGTGGTACTGAAGCTTTCTTT.

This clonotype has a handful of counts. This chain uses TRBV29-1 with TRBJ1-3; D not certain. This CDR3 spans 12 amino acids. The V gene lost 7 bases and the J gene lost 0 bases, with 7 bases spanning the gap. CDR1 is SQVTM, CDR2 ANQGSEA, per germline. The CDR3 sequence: CSGASSGNTIYF. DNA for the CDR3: TGCAGCGGGGCGAGCTCTGGAAACACCATATATTTT.

In DNA form, the CDR3 reads TGCAGCGGGGGAAGGGCAGCTTGGGGCGGACCCACAGATACGCAGTATTTT. As protein: CSGGRAAWGGPTDTQYF. The chain couples TRBV29-1 to TRBJ2-3, with a possible D match to TRBD1 (5 bases). Between the trimmed V and J ends, which lost 7 bases and 2 bases, there was a span of 25 bases. The CDR3 sequence is 17 residues long. Looked up from germline, CDR1 is SQVTM and CDR2 is ANQGSEA.

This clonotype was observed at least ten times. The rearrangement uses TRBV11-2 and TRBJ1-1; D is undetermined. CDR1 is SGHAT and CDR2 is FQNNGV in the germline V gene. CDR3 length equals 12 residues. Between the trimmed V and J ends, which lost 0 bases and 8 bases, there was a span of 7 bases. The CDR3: CASSLDVGEAFF. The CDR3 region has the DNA TGTGCCAGCAGCTTAGATGTGGGGGAAGCTTTCTTT.

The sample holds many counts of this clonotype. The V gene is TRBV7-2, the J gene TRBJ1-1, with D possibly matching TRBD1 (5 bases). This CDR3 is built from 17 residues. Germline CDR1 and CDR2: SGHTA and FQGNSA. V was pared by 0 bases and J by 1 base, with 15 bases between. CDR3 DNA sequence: TGTGCCAGCAGCTTAGCGCAGTGGGGACTGAAGAACACTGAAGCTTTCTTT. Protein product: CASSLAQWGLKNTEAFF.

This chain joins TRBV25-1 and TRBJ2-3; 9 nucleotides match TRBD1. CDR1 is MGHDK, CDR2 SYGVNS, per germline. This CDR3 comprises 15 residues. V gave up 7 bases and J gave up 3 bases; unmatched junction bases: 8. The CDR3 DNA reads TGTGCCAGCACCCCCGGGACAGGGTGGACAGATACGCAGTATTTT. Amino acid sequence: CASTPGTGWTDTQYF.

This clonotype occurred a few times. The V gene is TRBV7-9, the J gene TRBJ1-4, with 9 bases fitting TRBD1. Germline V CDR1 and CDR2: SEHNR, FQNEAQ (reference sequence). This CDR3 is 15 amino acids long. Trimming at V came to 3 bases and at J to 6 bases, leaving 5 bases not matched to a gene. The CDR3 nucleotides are TGTGCCAGCAGCTTGGGGGACAGGGAAGATGAAAAACTGTTTTTT. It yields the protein CASSLGDREDEKLFF.

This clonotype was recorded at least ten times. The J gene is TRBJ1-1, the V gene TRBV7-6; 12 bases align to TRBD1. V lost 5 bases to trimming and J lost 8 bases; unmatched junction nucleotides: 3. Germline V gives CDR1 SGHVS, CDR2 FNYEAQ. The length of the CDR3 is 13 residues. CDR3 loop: CASSIGTGGEAFF. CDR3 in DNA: TGTGCCAGCAGCATTGGGACAGGGGGCGAAGCTTTCTTT.

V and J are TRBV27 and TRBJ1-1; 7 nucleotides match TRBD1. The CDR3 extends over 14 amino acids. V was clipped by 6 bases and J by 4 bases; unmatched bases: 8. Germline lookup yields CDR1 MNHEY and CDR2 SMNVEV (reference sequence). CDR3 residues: CASRTGTALTEAFF. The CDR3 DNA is TGTGCCAGCAGGACCGGGACAGCCCTCACTGAAGCTTTCTTT.

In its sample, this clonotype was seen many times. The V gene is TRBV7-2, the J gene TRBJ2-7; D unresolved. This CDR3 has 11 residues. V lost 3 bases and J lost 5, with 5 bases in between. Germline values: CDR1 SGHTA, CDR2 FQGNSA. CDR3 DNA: TGTGCCAGCAGCTTTACCCACGAGCAGTACTTC. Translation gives CASSFTHEQYF. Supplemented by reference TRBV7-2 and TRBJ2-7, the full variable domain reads GAGVSQSPSNKVTEKGKDVELRCDPISGHTALYWYRQSLGQGLEFLIYFQGNSAPDKSGLPSDRFSAERTGGSVSTLTIQRTQQEDSAVYLCASSFTHEQYFGPGTRLTVT.

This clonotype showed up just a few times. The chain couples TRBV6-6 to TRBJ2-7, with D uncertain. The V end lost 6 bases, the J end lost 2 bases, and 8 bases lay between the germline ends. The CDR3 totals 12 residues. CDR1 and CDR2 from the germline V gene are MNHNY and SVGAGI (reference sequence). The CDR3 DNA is TGTGCCAGCAGCCCCCTCCCCTACGAGCAGTACTTC. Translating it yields CASSPLPYEQYF.

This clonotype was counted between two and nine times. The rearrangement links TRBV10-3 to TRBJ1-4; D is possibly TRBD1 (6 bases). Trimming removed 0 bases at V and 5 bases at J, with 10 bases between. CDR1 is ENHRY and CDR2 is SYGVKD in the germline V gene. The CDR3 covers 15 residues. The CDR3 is CAISESGGTNEKLFF. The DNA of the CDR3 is TGTGCCATCAGTGAGTCGGGGGGCACAAATGAAAAACTGTTTTTT.

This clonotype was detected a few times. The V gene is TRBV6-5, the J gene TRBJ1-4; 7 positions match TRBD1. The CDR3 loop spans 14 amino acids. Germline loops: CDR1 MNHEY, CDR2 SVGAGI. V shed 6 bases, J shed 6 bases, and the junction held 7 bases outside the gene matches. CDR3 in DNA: TGTGCCAGCAGAAGACAGGGCGGCGATGAAAAACTGTTTTTT. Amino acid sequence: CASRRQGGDEKLFF.

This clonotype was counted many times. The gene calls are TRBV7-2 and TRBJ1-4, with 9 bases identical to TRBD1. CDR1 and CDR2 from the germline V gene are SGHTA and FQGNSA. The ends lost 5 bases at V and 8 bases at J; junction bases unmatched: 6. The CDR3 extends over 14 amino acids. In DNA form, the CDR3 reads TGTGCCAGCAGCGTGGACAGGGGAAAAGAAAAACTGTTTTTT. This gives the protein CASSVDRGKEKLFF.

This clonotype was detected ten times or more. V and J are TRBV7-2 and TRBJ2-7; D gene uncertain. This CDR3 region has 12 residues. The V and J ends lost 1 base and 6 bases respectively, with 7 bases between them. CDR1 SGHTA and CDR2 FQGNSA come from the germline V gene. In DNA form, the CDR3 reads TGTGCCAGCAGCTTAGGGAGCCGCGAGCAGTACTTC. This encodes CASSLGSREQYF. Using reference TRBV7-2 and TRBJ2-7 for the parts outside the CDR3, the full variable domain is GAGVSQSPSNKVTEKGKDVELRCDPISGHTALYWYRQSLGQGLEFLIYFQGNSAPDKSGLPSDRFSAERTGGSVSTLTIQRTQQEDSAVYLCASSLGSREQYFGPGTRLTVT.

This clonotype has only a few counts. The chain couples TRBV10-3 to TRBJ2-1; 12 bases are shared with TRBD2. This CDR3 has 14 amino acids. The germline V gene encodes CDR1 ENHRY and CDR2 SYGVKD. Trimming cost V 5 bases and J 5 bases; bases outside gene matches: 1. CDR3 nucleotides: TGTGCCATCAGTCGACTAGCGGGGGACAATGAGCAGTTCTTC. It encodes CAISRLAGDNEQFF.

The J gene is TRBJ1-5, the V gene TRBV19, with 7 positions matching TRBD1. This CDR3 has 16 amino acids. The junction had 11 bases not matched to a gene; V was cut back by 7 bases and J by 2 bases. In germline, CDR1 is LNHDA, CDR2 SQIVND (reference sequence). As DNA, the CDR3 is TGTGCCAGTAACCCTCAGGGGGGACGGGGCAATCAGCCCCAGCATTTT. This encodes CASNPQGGRGNQPQHF. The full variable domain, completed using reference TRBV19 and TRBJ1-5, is DGGITQSPKYLFRKEGQNVTLSCEQNLNHDAMYWYRQDPGQGLRLIYYSQIVNDFQKGDIAEGYSVSREKKESFPLTVTSAQKNPTAFYLCASNPQGGRGNQPQHFGDGTRLSIL.

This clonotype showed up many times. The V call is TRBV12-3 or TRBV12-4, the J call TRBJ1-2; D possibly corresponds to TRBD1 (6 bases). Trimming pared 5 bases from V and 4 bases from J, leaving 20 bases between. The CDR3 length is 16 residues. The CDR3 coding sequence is TGTGCCAGCAGTACCGGGGGCGCGGTGAGTAGCTATGGCTACACCTTC. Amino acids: CASSTGGAVSSYGYTF.

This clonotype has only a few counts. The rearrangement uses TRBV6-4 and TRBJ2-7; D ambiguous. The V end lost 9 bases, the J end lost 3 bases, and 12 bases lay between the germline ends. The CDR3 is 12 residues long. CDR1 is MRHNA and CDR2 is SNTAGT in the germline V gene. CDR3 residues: CARCESRYEQYF. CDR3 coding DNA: TGTGCCAGGTGCGAGAGCCGCTACGAGCAGTACTTC.

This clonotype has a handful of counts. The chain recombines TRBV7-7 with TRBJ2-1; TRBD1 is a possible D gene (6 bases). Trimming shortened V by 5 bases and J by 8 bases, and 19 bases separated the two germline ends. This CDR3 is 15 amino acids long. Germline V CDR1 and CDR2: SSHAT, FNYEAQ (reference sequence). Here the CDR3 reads CASSPRGSLPDEQFF. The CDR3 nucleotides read TGTGCCAGCAGCCCAAGGGGGTCCCTTCCGGATGAGCAGTTCTTC.

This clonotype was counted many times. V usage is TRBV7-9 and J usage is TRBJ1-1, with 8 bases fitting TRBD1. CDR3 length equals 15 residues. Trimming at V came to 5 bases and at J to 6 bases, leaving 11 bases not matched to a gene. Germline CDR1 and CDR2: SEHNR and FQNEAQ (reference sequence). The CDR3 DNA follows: TGTGCCAGCAGCCCGGGGGAACAGGGGGACCCTGAAGCTTTCTTT. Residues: CASSPGEQGDPEAFF.

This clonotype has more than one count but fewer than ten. The CDR3, as DNA: TGTGCCAGCAGCGTTCGACAGGGTGGTTCTGACGAGCAGTACTTC. Residues: CASSVRQGGSDEQYF. This chain connects TRBV11-2 to TRBJ2-7; TRBD1 matches at 7 bases. V trimming: 5 bases; J trimming: 5 bases; junction bases outside the gene matches: 12. Germline V gene data show CDR1 as SGHAT and CDR2 as FQNNGV. The CDR3 totals 15 residues. The whole variable domain, filled in from reference TRBV11-2 and TRBJ2-7, reads EAGVAQSPRYKIIEKRQSVAFWCNPISGHATLYWYQQILGQGPKLLIQFQNNGVVDDSQLPKDRFSAERLKGVDSTLKIQPAKLEDSAVYLCASSVRQGGSDEQYFGPGTRLTVT.